This is a list of T cell receptor beta chains from one sample in a study of post-analysis software for immune sequencing data. MiXCR, applied by TCRdb to the PCR reads, yields one record per CDR3 protein. The table lists 150,000 to 200,000 distinct CDR3 sequences, approximately 30% of them singletons. Sequencing was carried out using blood. The receptor set was obtained from a girl aged 10 to 17 with multiple sclerosis. CDR3s leave out the opening cysteine and the closing phenylalanine or tryptophan. Each record gives: V gene, J gene, CDR3 protein.

v_call: TRBV7-2
j_call: TRBJ2-3
cdr3_aa: ASSGPGGGTDTQY

v_call: TRBV11-2
j_call: TRBJ1-5
cdr3_aa: ASSLRPTNQPQH

v_call: TRBV12-3/TRBV12-4
j_call: TRBJ1-6
cdr3_aa: ASSPNRNDNSPLH

v_call: TRBV5-1
j_call: TRBJ2-1
cdr3_aa: ASSLADGSGINEQF

v_call: TRBV12-3/TRBV12-4
j_call: TRBJ2-7
cdr3_aa: ASTLGGGVGLEQY

v_call: TRBV5-1
j_call: TRBJ2-2
cdr3_aa: ASSLGQGNTGELF

v_call: TRBV12-3/TRBV12-4
j_call: TRBJ2-3
cdr3_aa: ASTHIRGEGTDTQY

v_call: TRBV7-7
j_call: TRBJ2-5
cdr3_aa: ASSPKAGGLQETQY

v_call: TRBV6-6
j_call: TRBJ1-5
cdr3_aa: ASSYRGSNQPQH

v_call: TRBV7-6
j_call: TRBJ2-1
cdr3_aa: ASSLAQGSSYNEQF

v_call: TRBV6-4
j_call: TRBJ2-2
cdr3_aa: ASSVLPGQAGTGELF

v_call: TRBV20-1
j_call: TRBJ2-1
cdr3_aa: SATSGSWNEQF

v_call: TRBV6-5
j_call: TRBJ2-3
cdr3_aa: ASSYSRPSSSTDTQY

v_call: TRBV6-5
j_call: TRBJ2-1
cdr3_aa: ASSYPPGAGGSGNEQF

v_call: TRBV6-5
j_call: TRBJ1-1
cdr3_aa: ASSYGWSMNTEAF

v_call: TRBV28
j_call: TRBJ1-6
cdr3_aa: ASSSPPGNNSPLH

v_call: TRBV7-9
j_call: TRBJ2-1
cdr3_aa: ASSEASRNSYNEQF

v_call: TRBV11-3
j_call: TRBJ2-1
cdr3_aa: ASSPSAGVSVGEQF

v_call: TRBV6-2/TRBV6-3
j_call: TRBJ2-6
cdr3_aa: ASGAWGNVLT

v_call: TRBV6-6
j_call: TRBJ2-3
cdr3_aa: ASSDLAGVLDTQY

v_call: TRBV27
j_call: TRBJ1-2
cdr3_aa: ASRTPYGYT

v_call: TRBV5-1
j_call: TRBJ1-2
cdr3_aa: ASRNGDRKPDNYGYT

v_call: TRBV13
j_call: TRBJ2-3
cdr3_aa: ASSPPTSQGDTQY

v_call: TRBV5-6
j_call: TRBJ1-2
cdr3_aa: ASNRQNYGYT

v_call: TRBV4-1
j_call: TRBJ2-5
cdr3_aa: ASSQFSGQETQY

v_call: TRBV27
j_call: TRBJ1-5
cdr3_aa: ASSPFGTGYSNQPQH

v_call: TRBV18
j_call: TRBJ1-5
cdr3_aa: ASSPTGGLNQPQH

v_call: TRBV27
j_call: TRBJ1-2
cdr3_aa: ASSLKGTYGYT

v_call: TRBV18
j_call: TRBJ2-5
cdr3_aa: ASSPYSASETQY

v_call: TRBV12-3/TRBV12-4
j_call: TRBJ1-5
cdr3_aa: ASSTPGSSNQPQH

v_call: TRBV3-1
j_call: TRBJ1-2
cdr3_aa: ASSQDEDSGYT

v_call: TRBV27
j_call: TRBJ1-1
cdr3_aa: ASRWATEAF

v_call: TRBV7-2
j_call: TRBJ2-7
cdr3_aa: ASSPFWQGYEQY

v_call: TRBV28
j_call: TRBJ1-1
cdr3_aa: ASSFPGGAEAF

v_call: TRBV5-1
j_call: TRBJ2-3
cdr3_aa: ASSLPGMASTDTQY

v_call: TRBV7-2
j_call: TRBJ1-2
cdr3_aa: ASSAPRLTGGLFNYGYT

v_call: TRBV20-1
j_call: .
cdr3_aa: SALLGGRDEQY

v_call: TRBV6-2/TRBV6-3
j_call: TRBJ1-5
cdr3_aa: ASSRDRDPNQPQH

v_call: TRBV28
j_call: .
cdr3_aa: ASSPLGAGSEETQY

v_call: TRBV7-3
j_call: TRBJ2-3
cdr3_aa: ASSSHRGLTDTQY

v_call: TRBV7-9
j_call: TRBJ1-2
cdr3_aa: ASSPRQIYGYT

v_call: TRBV27
j_call: TRBJ2-1
cdr3_aa: ASRLGRGSSEQF

v_call: TRBV5-1
j_call: TRBJ2-7
cdr3_aa: ASSLSGETYEQY

v_call: TRBV29-1
j_call: TRBJ1-1
cdr3_aa: SVRQNEDTEAF

v_call: TRBV2
j_call: TRBJ2-3
cdr3_aa: ASSENSYISTDTQY

v_call: TRBV4-1
j_call: TRBJ2-7
cdr3_aa: ASSQDPVGEQY

v_call: TRBV7-6
j_call: TRBJ2-3
cdr3_aa: ASSPVGGGTGDTQY

v_call: TRBV19
j_call: TRBJ2-1
cdr3_aa: ASSPNPDYSSYNEQF

v_call: TRBV12-3/TRBV12-4
j_call: TRBJ2-7
cdr3_aa: ASSFQPLGEQY

v_call: TRBV3-1
j_call: TRBJ1-2
cdr3_aa: ASSPLSGTANYGYT

v_call: TRBV25-1
j_call: TRBJ2-7
cdr3_aa: ASSSKDRLYEQY

v_call: TRBV20-1
j_call: TRBJ2-1
cdr3_aa: SARPQVGNGRF

v_call: TRBV7-2
j_call: TRBJ2-3
cdr3_aa: ASNPRVIPRDTQY